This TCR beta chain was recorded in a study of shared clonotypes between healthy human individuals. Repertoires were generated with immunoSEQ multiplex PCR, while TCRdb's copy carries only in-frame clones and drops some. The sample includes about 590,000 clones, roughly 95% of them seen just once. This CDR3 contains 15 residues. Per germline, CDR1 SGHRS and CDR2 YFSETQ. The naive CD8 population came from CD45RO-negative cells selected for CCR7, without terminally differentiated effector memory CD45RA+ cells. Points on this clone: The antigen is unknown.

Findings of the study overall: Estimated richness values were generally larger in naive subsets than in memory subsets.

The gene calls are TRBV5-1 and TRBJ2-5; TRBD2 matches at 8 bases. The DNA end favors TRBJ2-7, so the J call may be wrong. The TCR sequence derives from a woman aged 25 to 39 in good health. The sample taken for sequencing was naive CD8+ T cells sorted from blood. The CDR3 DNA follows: TGCGCCAGCAGCTTGTTTGGCGGGGGGACCTACGAGCAGTACTTC. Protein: CASSLFGGGTYEQYF.